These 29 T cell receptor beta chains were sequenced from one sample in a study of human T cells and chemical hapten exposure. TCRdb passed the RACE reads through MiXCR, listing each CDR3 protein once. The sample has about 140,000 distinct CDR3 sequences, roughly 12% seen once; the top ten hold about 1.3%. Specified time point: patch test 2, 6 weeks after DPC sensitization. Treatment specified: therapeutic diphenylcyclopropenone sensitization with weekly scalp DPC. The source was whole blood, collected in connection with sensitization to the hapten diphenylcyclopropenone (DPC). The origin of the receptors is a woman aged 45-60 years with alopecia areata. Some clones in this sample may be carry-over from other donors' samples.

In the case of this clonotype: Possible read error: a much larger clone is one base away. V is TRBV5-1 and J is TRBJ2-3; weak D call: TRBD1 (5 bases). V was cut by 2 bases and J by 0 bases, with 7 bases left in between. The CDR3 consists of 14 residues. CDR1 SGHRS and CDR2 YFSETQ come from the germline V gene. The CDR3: CASSFRASTDTQYF. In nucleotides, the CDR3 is TGCGCCAGCAGCTTCAGGGCTAGCACAGATACGCAGTATTTT.

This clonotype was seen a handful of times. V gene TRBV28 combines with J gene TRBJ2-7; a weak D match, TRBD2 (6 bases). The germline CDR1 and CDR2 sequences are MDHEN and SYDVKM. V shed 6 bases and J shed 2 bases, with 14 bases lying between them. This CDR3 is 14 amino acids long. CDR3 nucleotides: TGTGCCAGCAGCACCGGGACTGCAGCCTACGAGCAGTACTTC. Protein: CASSTGTAAYEQYF.

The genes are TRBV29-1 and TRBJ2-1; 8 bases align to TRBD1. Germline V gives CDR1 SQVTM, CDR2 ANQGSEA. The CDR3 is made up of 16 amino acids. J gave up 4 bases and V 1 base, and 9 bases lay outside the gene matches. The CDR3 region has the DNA TGCAGCGTTGAAGGGGCCAGGGGGCGATCGTACAATGAGCAGTTCTTC. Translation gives CSVEGARGRSYNEQFF.

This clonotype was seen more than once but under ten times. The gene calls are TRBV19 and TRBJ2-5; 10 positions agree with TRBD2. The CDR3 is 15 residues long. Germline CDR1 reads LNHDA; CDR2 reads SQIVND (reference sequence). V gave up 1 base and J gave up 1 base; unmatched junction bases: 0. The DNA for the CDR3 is TGTGCCAGTAGTATAGCTAGCGGGAGCCAAGAGACCCAGTACTTC. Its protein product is CASSIASGSQETQYF.

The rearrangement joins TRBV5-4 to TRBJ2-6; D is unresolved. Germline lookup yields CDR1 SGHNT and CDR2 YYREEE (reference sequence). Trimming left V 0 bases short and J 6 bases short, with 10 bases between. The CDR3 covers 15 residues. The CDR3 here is CASSLEDWEANVLTF. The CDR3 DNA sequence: TGTGCCAGCAGCTTGGAAGACTGGGAGGCCAACGTCCTGACTTTC.

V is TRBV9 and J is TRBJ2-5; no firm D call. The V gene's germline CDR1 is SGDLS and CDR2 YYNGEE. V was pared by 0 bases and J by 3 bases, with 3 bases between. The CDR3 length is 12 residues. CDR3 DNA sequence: TGTGCCAGCAGCGTAGGGGAAGAGACCCAGTACTTC. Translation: CASSVGEETQYF. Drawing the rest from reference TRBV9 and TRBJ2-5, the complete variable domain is DSGVTQTPKHLITATGQRVTLRCSPRSGDLSVYWYQQSLDQGLQFLIQYYNGEERAKGNILERFSAQQFPDLHSELNLSSLELGDSALYFCASSVGEETQYFGPGTRLLVL.

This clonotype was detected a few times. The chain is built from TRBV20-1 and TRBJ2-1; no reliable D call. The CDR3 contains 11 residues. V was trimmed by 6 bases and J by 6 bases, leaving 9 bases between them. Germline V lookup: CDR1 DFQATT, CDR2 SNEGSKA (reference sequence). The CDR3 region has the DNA TGCAGTGCGCGCATCCCCAATGAGCAGTTCTTC. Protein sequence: CSARIPNEQFF.

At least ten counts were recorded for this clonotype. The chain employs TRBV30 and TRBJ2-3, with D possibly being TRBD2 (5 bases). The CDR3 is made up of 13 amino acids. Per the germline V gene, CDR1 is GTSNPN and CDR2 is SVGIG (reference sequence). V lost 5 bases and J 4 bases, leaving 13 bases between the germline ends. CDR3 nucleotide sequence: TGTGCCTGGGAGAAGGGAGTGGCAGATACGCAGTATTTT. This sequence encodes CAWEKGVADTQYF.

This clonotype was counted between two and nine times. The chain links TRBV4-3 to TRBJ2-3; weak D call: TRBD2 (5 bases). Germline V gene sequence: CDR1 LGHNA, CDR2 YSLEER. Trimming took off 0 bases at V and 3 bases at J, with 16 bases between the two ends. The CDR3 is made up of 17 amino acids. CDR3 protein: CASSQDHGVGVTDTQYF. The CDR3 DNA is TGCGCCAGCAGCCAAGATCACGGGGTGGGAGTAACAGATACGCAGTATTTT.

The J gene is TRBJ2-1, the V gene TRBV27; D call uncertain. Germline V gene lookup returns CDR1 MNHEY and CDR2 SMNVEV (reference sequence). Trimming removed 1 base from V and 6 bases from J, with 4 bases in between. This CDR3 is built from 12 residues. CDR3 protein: CASSLLGNEQFF. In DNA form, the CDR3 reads TGTGCCAGCAGTTTATTAGGCAATGAGCAGTTCTTC.

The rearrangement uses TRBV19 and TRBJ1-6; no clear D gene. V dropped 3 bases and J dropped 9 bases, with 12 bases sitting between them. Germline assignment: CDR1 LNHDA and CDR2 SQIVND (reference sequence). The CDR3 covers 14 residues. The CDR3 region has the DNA TGTGCCAGTAGTATTGACCTAAGGATTTCACCCCTCCACTTT. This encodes CASSIDLRISPLHF.

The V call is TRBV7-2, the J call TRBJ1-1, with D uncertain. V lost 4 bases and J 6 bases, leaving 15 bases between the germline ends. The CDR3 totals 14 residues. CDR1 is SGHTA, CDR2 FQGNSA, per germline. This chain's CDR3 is CASSSRVGRAEAFF. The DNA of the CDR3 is TGTGCCAGCAGCTCCCGTGTGGGGAGAGCTGAAGCTTTCTTT.

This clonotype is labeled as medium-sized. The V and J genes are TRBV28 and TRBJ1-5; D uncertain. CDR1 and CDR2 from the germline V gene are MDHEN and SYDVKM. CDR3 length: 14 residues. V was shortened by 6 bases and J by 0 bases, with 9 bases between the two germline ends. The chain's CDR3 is CASRITDSNQPQHF. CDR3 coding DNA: TGTGCCAGCAGAATTACAGATAGCAATCAGCCCCAGCATTTT.

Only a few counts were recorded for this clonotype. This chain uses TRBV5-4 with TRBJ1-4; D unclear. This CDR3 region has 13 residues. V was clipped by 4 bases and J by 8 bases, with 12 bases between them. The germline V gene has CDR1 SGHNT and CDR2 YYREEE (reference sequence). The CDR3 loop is CASSVESQEKLFF. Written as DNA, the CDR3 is TGTGCCAGCAGCGTGGAAAGTCAAGAAAAACTGTTTTTT.

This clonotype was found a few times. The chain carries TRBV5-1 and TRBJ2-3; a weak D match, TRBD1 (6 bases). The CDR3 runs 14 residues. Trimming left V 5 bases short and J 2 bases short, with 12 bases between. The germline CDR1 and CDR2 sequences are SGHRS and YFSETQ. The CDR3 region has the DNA TGCGCCAGCAGTCGGACAGAGACCACAGATACGCAGTATTTT. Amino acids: CASSRTETTDTQYF. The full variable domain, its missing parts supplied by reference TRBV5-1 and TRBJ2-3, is KAGVTQTPRYLIKTRGQQVTLSCSPISGHRSVSWYQQTPGQGLQFLFEYFSETQRNKGNFPGRFSGRQFSNSRSEMNVSTLELGDSALYLCASSRTETTDTQYFGPGTRLTVL.

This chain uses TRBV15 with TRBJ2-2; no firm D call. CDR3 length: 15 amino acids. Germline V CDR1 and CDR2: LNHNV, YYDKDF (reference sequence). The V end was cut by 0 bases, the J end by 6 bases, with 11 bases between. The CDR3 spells CATSRDPVGAGELFF. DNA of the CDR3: TGTGCCACCAGCAGAGATCCGGTGGGCGCCGGGGAGCTGTTTTTT.

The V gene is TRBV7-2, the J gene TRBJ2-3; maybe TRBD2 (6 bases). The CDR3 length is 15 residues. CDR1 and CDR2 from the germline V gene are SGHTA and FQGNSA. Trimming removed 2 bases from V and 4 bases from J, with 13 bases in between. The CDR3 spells CASSLMSLAPDTQYF. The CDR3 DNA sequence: TGTGCCAGCAGCTTAATGAGCCTAGCGCCAGATACGCAGTATTTT.

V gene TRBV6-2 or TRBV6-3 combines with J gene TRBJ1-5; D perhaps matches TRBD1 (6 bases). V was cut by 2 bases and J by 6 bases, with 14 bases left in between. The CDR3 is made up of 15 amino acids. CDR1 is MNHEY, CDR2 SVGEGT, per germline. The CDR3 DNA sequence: TGTGCCAGCAGTTACAATCAGGGGCGAGGTCAGCCCCAGCATTTT. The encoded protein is CASSYNQGRGQPQHF.

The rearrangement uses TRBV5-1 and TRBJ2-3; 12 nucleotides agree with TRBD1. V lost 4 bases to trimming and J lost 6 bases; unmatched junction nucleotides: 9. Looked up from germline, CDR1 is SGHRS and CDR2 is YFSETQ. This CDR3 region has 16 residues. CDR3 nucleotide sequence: TGCGCCAGCAGCCCCTTAGGGACAGGGGGCGCGGATACGCAGTATTTT. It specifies CASSPLGTGGADTQYF.

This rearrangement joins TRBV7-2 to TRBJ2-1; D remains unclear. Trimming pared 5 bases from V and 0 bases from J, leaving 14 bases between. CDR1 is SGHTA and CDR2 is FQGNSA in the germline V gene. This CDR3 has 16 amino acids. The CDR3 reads CASSRPGGSSYNEQFF. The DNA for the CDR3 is TGTGCCAGCAGCCGCCCGGGCGGAAGCTCCTACAATGAGCAGTTCTTC.

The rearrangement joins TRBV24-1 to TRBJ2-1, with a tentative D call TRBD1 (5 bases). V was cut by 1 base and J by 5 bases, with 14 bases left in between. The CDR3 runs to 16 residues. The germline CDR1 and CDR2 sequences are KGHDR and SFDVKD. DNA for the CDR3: TGTGCCACCAGTGATTTCGCGCAGGGAATCCACAATGAGCAGTTCTTC. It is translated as CATSDFAQGIHNEQFF.

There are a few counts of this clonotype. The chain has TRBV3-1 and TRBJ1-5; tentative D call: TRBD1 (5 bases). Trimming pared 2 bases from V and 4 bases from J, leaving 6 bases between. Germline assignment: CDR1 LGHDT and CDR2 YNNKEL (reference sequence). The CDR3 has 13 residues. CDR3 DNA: TGTGCCAGCAGCCAAAGGGGTAATCAGCCCCAGCATTTT. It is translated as CASSQRGNQPQHF.

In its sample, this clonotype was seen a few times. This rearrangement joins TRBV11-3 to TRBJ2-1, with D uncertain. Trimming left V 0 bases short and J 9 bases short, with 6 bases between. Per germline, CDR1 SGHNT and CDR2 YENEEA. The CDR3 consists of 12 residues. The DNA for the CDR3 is TGTGCCAGCAGCTTAGATAGGGTTGAGCAGTTCTTC. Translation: CASSLDRVEQFF. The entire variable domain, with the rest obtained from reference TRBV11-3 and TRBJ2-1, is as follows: EAGVVQSPRYKIIEKKQPVAFWCNPISGHNTLYWYLQNLGQGPELLIRYENEEAVDDSQLPKDRFSAERLKGVDSTLKIQPAELGDSAVYLCASSLDRVEQFFGPGTRLTVL.

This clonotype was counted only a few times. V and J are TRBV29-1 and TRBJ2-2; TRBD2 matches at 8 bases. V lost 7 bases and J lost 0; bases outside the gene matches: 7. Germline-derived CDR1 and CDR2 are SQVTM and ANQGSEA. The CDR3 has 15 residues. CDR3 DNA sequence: TGCAGCGCGTCCGGGAGGGAGGCGAACACCGGGGAGCTGTTTTTT. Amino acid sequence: CSASGREANTGELFF.

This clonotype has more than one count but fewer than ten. The CDR3 sequence is CASSYRAGKNIQYF. The CDR3 nucleotides are TGTGCCAGCAGTTACAGGGCTGGCAAAAACATTCAGTACTTC. V usage is TRBV2 and J usage is TRBJ2-4; a weak D match, TRBD1 (6 bases). Germline CDR1 reads SNHLY; CDR2 reads FYNNEI. The CDR3 contains 14 residues. V shed 5 bases and J shed 3 bases, with 11 bases lying between them.

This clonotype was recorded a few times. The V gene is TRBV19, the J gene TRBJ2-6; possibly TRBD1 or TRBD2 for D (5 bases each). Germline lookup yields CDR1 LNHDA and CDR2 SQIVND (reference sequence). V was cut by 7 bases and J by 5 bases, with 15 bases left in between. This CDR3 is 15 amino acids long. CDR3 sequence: CASTPGGSRANVLTF. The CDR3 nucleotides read TGTGCCAGTACCCCTGGGGGATCAAGGGCCAACGTCCTGACTTTC.

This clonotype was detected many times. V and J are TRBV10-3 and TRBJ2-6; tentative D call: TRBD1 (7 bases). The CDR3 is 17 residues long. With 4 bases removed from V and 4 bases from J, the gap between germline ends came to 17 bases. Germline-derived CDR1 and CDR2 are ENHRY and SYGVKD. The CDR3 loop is CAISGPQGDLGANVLTF. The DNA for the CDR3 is TGTGCCATCAGTGGACCCCAGGGGGACTTAGGGGCCAACGTCCTGACTTTC.

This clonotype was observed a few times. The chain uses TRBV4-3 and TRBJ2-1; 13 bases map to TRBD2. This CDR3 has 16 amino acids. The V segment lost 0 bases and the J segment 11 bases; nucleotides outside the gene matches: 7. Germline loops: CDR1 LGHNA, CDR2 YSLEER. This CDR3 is CASSQDPGLAGVQQFF. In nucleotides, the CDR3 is TGCGCCAGCAGCCAAGATCCAGGACTAGCGGGAGTCCAGCAGTTCTTC.

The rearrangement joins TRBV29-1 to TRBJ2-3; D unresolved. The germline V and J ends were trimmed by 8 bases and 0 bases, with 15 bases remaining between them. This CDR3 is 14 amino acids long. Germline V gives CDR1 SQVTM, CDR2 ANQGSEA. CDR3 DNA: TGCAGCCATCGCAGTCGTCCTAGCACAGATACGCAGTATTTT. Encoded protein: CSHRSRPSTDTQYF.